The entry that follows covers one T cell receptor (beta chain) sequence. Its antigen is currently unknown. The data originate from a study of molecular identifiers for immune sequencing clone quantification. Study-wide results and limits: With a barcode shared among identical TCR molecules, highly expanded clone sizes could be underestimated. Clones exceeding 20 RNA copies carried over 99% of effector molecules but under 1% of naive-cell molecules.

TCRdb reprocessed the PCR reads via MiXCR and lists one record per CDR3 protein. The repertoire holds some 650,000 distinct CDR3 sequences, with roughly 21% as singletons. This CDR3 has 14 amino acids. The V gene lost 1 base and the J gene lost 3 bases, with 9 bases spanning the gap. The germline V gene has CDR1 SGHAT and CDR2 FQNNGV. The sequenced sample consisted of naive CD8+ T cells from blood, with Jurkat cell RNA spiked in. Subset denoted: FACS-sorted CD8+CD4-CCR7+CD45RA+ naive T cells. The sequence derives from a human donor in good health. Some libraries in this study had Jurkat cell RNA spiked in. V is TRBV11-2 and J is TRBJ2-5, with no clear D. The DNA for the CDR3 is TGTGCCAGCAGCTTAGTGGCGACGGAAGAGACCCAGTACTTC. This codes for CASSLVATEETQYF.